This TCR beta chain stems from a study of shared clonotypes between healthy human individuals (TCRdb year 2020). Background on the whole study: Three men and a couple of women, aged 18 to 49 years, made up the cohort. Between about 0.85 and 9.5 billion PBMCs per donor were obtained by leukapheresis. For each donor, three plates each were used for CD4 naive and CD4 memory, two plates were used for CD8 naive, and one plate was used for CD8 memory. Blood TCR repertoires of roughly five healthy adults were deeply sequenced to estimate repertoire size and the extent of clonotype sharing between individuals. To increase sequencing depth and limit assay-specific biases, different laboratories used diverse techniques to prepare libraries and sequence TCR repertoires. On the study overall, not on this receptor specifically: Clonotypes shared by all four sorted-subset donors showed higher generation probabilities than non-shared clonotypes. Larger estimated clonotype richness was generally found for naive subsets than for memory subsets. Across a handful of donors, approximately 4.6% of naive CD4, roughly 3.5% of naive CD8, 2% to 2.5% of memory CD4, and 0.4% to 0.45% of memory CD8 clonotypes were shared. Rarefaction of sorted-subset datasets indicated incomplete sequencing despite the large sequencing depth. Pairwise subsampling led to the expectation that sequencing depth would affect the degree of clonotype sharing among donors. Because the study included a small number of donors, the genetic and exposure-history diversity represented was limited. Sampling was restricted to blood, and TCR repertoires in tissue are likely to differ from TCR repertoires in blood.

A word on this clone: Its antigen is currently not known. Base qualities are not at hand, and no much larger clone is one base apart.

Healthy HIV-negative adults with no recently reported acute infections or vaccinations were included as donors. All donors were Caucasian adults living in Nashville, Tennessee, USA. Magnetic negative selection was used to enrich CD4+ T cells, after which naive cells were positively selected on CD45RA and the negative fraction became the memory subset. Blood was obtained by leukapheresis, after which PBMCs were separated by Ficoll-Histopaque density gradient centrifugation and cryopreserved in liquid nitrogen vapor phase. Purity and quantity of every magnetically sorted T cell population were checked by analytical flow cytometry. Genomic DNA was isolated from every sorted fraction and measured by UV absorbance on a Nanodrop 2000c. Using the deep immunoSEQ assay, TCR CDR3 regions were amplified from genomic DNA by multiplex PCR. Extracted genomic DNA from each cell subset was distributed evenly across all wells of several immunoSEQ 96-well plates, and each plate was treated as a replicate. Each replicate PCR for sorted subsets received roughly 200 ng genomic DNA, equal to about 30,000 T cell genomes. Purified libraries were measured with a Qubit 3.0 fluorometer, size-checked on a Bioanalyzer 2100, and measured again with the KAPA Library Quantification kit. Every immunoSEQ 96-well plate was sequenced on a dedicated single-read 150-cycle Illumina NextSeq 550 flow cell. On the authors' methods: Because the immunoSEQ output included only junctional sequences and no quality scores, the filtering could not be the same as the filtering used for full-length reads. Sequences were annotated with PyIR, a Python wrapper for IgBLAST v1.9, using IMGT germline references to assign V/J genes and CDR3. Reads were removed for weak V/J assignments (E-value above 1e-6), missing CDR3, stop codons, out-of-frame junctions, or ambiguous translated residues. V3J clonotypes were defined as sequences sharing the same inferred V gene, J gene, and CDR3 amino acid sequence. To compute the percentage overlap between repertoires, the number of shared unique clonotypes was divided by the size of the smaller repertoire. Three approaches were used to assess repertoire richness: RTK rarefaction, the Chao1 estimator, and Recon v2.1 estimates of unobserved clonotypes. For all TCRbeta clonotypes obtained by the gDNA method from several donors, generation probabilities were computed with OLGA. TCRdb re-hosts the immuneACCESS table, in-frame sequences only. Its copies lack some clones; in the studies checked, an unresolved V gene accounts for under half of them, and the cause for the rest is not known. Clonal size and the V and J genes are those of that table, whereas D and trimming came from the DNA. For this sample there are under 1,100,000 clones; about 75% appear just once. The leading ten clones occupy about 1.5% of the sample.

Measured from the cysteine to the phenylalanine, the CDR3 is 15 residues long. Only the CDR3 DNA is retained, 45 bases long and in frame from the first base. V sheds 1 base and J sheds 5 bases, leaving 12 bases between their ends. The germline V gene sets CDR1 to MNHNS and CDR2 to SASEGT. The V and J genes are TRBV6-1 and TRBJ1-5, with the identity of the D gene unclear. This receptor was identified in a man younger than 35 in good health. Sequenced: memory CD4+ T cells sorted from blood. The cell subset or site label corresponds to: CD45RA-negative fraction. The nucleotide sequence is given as TGTGCCAGCAGTGAAGACCGGGCTCCCCATCAGCCCCAGCATTTT. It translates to CASSEDRAPHQPQHF.